The clone carrying this T cell receptor beta chain is a singleton in its sample. The target antigen is unknown. The CDR3 has 13 amino acids. The V end lost 8 bases, the J end lost 2 bases, and 13 bases lay between the germline ends. Germline assignment: CDR1 MNHNY and CDR2 SVGAGI (reference sequence). The PCR made use of 60 Vbeta and 13 Jbeta primers. Profiled with immunoSEQ multiplex PCR; TCRdb holds only in-frame clones, not every one. The sample lists tens of thousands of clones; roughly 73% were seen once. The data derive from a study of cytomegalovirus exposure and HLA in healthy donors. Study overall: Caucasian-associated ancestry cluster membership applied to about four fifths of 300 to 450 genotyped donors. General study results and limits: According to an earlier analysis, most TCR beta V segments yielded productive rearrangements about 87% or about 30% of the time. A likely sequencing artifact accounted for one observed cluster of highly shared sequence variants. Rare TCR sequences dominated, though some public TCRs recurred in many donors.

The receptor's source is a woman in her 40s in good health and CMV-seropositive. The chain carries TRBV6-6 and TRBJ2-7, with D possibly matching TRBD2 (5 bases). Material: PBMCs. The CDR3 reads CASQGLLPYEQYF. The CDR3 DNA is TGTGCCAGCCAAGGACTCCTCCCCTACGAGCAGTACTTC.